The 17 T cell receptor beta chains given below trace back to one sample, sequenced in a study of blood T cell repertoires in COVID-19. Profiling relied on immunoSEQ multiplex PCR, and the TCRdb table lists in-frame clones only, not all of them. Of a few hundred thousand clones listed, 70% to 90% are singletons. The material sequenced was peripheral blood. These TCRs come from a woman aged 45-65 years with COVID-19, enrolled during active disease.

This clone was seen once. J is TRBJ1-2 and V is TRBV27; 7 positions match TRBD1. Losses at the gene ends were 3 bases for V and 8 bases for J; bases not matched to a gene: 9. The CDR3 is 14 amino acids. The germline V gene has CDR1 MNHEY and CDR2 SMNVEV (reference sequence). CDR3 sequence: CASSFYPTGYGYTF. The CDR3 DNA sequence: TGTGCCAGCAGTTTCTATCCGACAGGGTACGGCTACACCTTC.

The genes are TRBV27 and TRBJ2-2; D gene unclear. The germline gives CDR1 MNHEY, CDR2 SMNVEV (reference sequence). The CDR3 extends over 15 amino acids. Between the trimmed V and J ends, which lost 0 bases and 7 bases, there was a span of 12 bases. The CDR3 sequence: CASSLSHSFIGELFF. CDR3 coding DNA: TGTGCCAGCAGTTTATCTCACTCCTTCATCGGGGAGCTGTTTTTT.

The chain combines TRBV28 with TRBJ2-5; D call uncertain. Germline V CDR1 and CDR2: MDHEN, SYDVKM. The V end was cut by 1 base, the J end by 2 bases, with 8 bases between. This CDR3 has 14 residues. DNA of the CDR3: TGTGCCAGCAGTTTATATTTCGGGCAAGAGACCCAGTACTTC. Protein: CASSLYFGQETQYF. Based on the CDR3 plus reference TRBV28 and TRBJ2-5, the full variable domain is DVKVTQSSRYLVKRTGEKVFLECVQDMDHENMFWYRQDPGLGLRLIYFSYDVKMKEKGDIPEGYSVSREKKERFSLILESASTNQTSMYLCASSLYFGQETQYFGPGTRLLVL.

This rearrangement joins TRBV20-1 to TRBJ2-7, with 7 positions matching TRBD2. CDR3 size: 11 residues. CDR1 and CDR2 from the germline V gene are DFQATT and SNEGSKA (reference sequence). After removal of 3 bases from V and 9 bases from J, the junction contained 5 bases not matched to a gene. CDR3 DNA: TGCAGTGCTAGTGAAGCGGGGTCGCAGTACTTC. This translates into CSASEAGSQYF.

V is TRBV19 and J is TRBJ1-1; D possibly corresponds to TRBD1 (5 bases). Germline V gene lookup returns CDR1 LNHDA and CDR2 SQIVND (reference sequence). Trimming shortened V by 6 bases and J by 1 base, and 15 bases separated the two germline ends. This CDR3 region has 15 residues. Written as DNA, the CDR3 is TGTGCCAGTAGCCCCCGGGGGAGGGGGAACACTGAAGCTTTCTTT. Protein product: CASSPRGRGNTEAFF.

The V gene is TRBV11-2, the J gene TRBJ2-6, with TRBD2 as a possible D gene (7 bases). Germline V gene data show CDR1 as SGHAT and CDR2 as FQNNGV. The CDR3 length is 19 residues. The V gene lost 1 base and the J gene lost 0 bases, with 16 bases spanning the gap. The CDR3 DNA is TGTGCCAGCAGCTTAGTGAGGGCGGGGGCCAACTCTGGGGCCAACGTCCTGACTTTC. This gives the protein CASSLVRAGANSGANVLTF.

The J gene is TRBJ2-7, the V gene TRBV3-1 (or the pseudogene TRBV3-2), with unresolved D. Germline loops: CDR1 LGHDT, CDR2 YNNKEL (reference sequence). The CDR3 length is 11 residues. The V and J ends lost 5 bases and 12 bases respectively, with 14 bases between them. For the CDR3, the DNA is TGTGCCAGCAGCTCGGGTCAGTCAGCGTACTTC. It yields the protein CASSSGQSAYF.

The CDR3 region is CASSLQGFPTEAFF. The CDR3 region has the DNA TGTGCCAGCAGCCTCCAGGGTTTTCCCACTGAAGCTTTCTTT. The gene calls are TRBV6-5 and TRBJ1-1; maybe TRBD1 (5 bases). The CDR3 totals 14 residues. Trimming took 6 bases from V and 4 from J, leaving 15 bases between them. Germline CDR1 is MNHEY and CDR2 is SVGAGI.

This clone was counted a few times. The chain links TRBV9 to TRBJ2-7; 7 bases are shared with TRBD1. V gave up 3 bases and J gave up 7 bases; unmatched junction bases: 7. This CDR3 comprises 13 residues. Germline V gene lookup returns CDR1 SGDLS and CDR2 YYNGEE. The CDR3 protein is CASSGRDRREQYF. The CDR3 coding sequence is TGTGCCAGCAGCGGCCGGGACAGAAGGGAGCAGTACTTC.

This clone has just one count. The rearrangement uses TRBV10-3 and TRBJ1-3; 8 bases agree with TRBD1. The germline CDR1 and CDR2 sequences are ENHRY and SYGVKD. The trim removed 3 bases at V and 1 base at J, leaving 8 bases unmatched. The CDR3 length is 17 residues. This chain's CDR3 is CAISDPTGGGSGNTIYF. The CDR3 region has the DNA TGTGCCATCAGTGACCCTACAGGGGGAGGATCTGGAAACACCATATATTTT.

In its sample, this clone was seen a few times. The genes are TRBV12-3 or TRBV12-4 and TRBJ1-3; 8 bases map to TRBD1. The V and J ends lost 7 bases and 8 bases, in that order; junction bases with no gene match: 7. The CDR3 is 13 residues long. CDR3 in amino acids: CASIETGDHTIYF. Here the CDR3 DNA reads TGTGCCAGCATCGAGACAGGGGACCACACCATATATTTT.

V gene TRBV19 combines with J gene TRBJ2-4, with a tentative D call TRBD2 (6 bases). CDR1 and CDR2 from the germline V gene are LNHDA and SQIVND (reference sequence). This CDR3 is 14 amino acids long. With 3 bases removed from V and 6 bases from J, the gap between germline ends came to 12 bases. This chain's CDR3 is CASSMNAGTNIQYF. The CDR3 DNA follows: TGTGCCAGTAGTATGAATGCGGGGACAAACATTCAGTACTTC.

The chain has TRBV5-1 and TRBJ2-1; D perhaps matches TRBD1 (6 bases). This CDR3 region has 16 residues. Trimming cost V 4 bases and J 0 bases, with 14 bases left between them. Germline CDR1 reads SGHRS; CDR2 reads YFSETQ. In nucleotides, the CDR3 is TGCGCCAGCAGCACCCGGACAGCCTTCTCCTACAATGAGCAGTTCTTC. It is translated as CASSTRTAFSYNEQFF.

The CDR3 sequence: CASSPLPGGGQFF. The CDR3 bases are TGTGCCAGCAGCCCCCTGCCGGGGGGCGGACAGTTCTTC. The V and J genes are TRBV12-3 or TRBV12-4 and TRBJ2-1, with D possibly matching TRBD2 (7 bases). The CDR3 is 13 amino acids. V gave up 6 bases and J gave up 13 bases, with 19 bases separating them.

In its sample, this clone was seen once. The chain carries TRBV2 and TRBJ1-3, with a weak D call TRBD1 (5 bases). There are 16 residues in the CDR3. Trimming shortened V by 4 bases and J by 0 bases, and 13 bases separated the two germline ends. Germline assignment: CDR1 SNHLY and CDR2 FYNNEI. The CDR3 sequence: CASSGGGEPSGNTIYF. The CDR3 coding sequence is TGTGCCAGCAGTGGAGGAGGGGAACCCTCTGGAAACACCATATATTTT.

The chain recombines TRBV13 with TRBJ2-1, with 8 bases that match TRBD2. The CDR3 totals 15 residues. Trimming removed 3 bases from V and 1 base from J; junction bases left unmatched: 2. Germline CDR1 reads PRHDT; CDR2 reads FYEKMQ (reference sequence). In DNA form, the CDR3 reads TGTGCCAGCAGCTTCCGGGAGGGTTCCTACAATGAGCAGTTCTTC. Its protein product is CASSFREGSYNEQFF. The full variable domain, rest sourced from reference TRBV13 and TRBJ2-1, is AAGVIQSPRHLIKEKRETATLKCYPIPRHDTVYWYQQGPGQDPQFLISFYEKMQSDKGSIPDRFSAQQFSDYHSELNMSSLELGDSALYFCASSFREGSYNEQFFGPGTRLTVL.

The V gene is TRBV5-1, the J gene TRBJ1-5; unclear D gene. This CDR3 has 14 amino acids. V gave up 5 bases and J gave up 5 bases, with 14 bases separating them. Germline loops: CDR1 SGHRS, CDR2 YFSETQ. CDR3 nucleotide sequence: TGCGCCAGCAGTCTGAGGGATGGTCATCAGCCCCAGCATTTT. Translated: CASSLRDGHQPQHF.